Listed here are 14 T cell receptor beta chains from one sample, sequenced in a study of T-cell reconstitution after alpha-beta-depleted transplantation in children listed by TCRdb under 2016. The library was built by means of PCR. TCRdb names Illumina HiSeq 2500 as the instrument used. TCR library preparation used molecular barcoding, with unique molecular identifiers applied to normalize quantification of the TCRbeta repertoire. TCRdb ran its own pipeline on the public reads, namely fastp trimming at Q25 and MiXCR clone calling, and kept in-frame beta chains. Entries that share a CDR3 protein sequence are merged under the most common genes and DNA. A total of 350,000 to 450,000 distinct CDR3 sequences appear in this sample, about a fifth of them only once. The biggest ten clones account for approximately 3.8% of the sample. Here the sequenced sample was PBMCs from the stem cell graft donor, taken from the stem cell graft. The receptors come from a human donor who donated a stem cell graft to a child with acute myeloid leukemia.

The chain carries TRBV4-3 and TRBJ2-1, with a weak D call TRBD1 (5 bases). V was cut by 0 bases and J by 0 bases, with 15 bases left in between. The CDR3 runs to 18 residues. Germline lookup yields CDR1 LGHNA and CDR2 YSLEER. CDR3 protein: CASSQDIGALSSYNEQFF. CDR3 DNA: TGCGCCAGCAGCCAAGATATTGGGGCGTTAAGCTCCTACAATGAGCAGTTCTTC.

This chain uses TRBV11-3 with TRBJ2-1; 7 nucleotides match TRBD2. This CDR3 is built from 16 residues. Per germline, CDR1 SGHNT and CDR2 YENEEA. The J segment lost 4 bases and the V segment lost 1 base, leaving 7 bases of the junction unmatched. The DNA for the CDR3 is TGTGCCAGCAGCTTAGGTGGACTAGAGATATACAATGAGCAGTTCTTC. Protein product: CASSLGGLEIYNEQFF.

This sequence joins TRBV4-2 and TRBJ2-1; 10 bases align to TRBD2. This CDR3 contains 15 residues. Germline-derived CDR1 and CDR2 are LGHNA and YNFKEQ. J was trimmed by 2 bases and V by 6 bases; bases with no gene match: 4. In DNA form, the CDR3 reads TGTGCCAGCAGTTCTAGCGGGGGTACCTACAATGAGCAGTTCTTC. This codes for CASSSSGGTYNEQFF.

V usage is TRBV4-3 and J usage is TRBJ2-3, with TRBD2 matching over 12 bases. The V and J ends lost 8 bases and 3 bases, in that order; junction bases with no gene match: 12. CDR3 size: 17 residues. Germline V gene data show CDR1 as LGHNA and CDR2 as YSLEER. The CDR3 DNA sequence: TGCGCCAGCGCGTGGACTAGCGGGACGGCGGTGACAGATACGCAGTATTTT. It is translated as CASAWTSGTAVTDTQYF.

This clonotype was seen a handful of times. The chain employs TRBV7-6 and TRBJ2-7; 11 bases are shared with TRBD2. Looked up from germline, CDR1 is SGHVS and CDR2 is FNYEAQ. V shed 5 bases, J shed 3 bases, and the junction held 6 bases outside the gene matches. The length of the CDR3 is 15 residues. CDR3 bases: TGTGCCAGCAGCGGCACGGGACTAGCGGACTACGAGCAGTACTTC. Encoded protein: CASSGTGLADYEQYF.

The rearrangement links TRBV20-1 to TRBJ2-7, with D hard to call. The CDR3 has 14 amino acids. Trimming left V 1 base short and J 2 bases short, with 12 bases between. In germline, CDR1 is DFQATT, CDR2 SNEGSKA (reference sequence). Here the CDR3 DNA reads TGCAGTGCTAGAGCGTTCAGTCAGACCTACGAGCAGTACTTC. This sequence encodes CSARAFSQTYEQYF.

This rearrangement joins TRBV12-3 or TRBV12-4 to TRBJ2-7, with a tentative D call TRBD2 (6 bases). The CDR3 covers 15 residues. V lost 6 bases to trimming and J lost 0 bases, with 15 bases between them. CDR3 in amino acids: CASSRAGGSSYEQYF. In DNA, the CDR3 is TGTGCCAGCAGCAGGGCCGGAGGGAGCTCCTACGAGCAGTACTTC.

The chain links TRBV7-2 to TRBJ1-5; no reliable D call. Trimming shortened V by 5 bases and J by 1 base, and 9 bases separated the two germline ends. CDR1 and CDR2 from the germline V gene are SGHTA and FQGNSA. This CDR3 contains 14 residues. CDR3 DNA sequence: TGTGCCAGCAGCAAATTAAACAGCAATCAGCCCCAGCATTTT. Its protein product is CASSKLNSNQPQHF.

This clonotype was seen more than once but under ten times. The chain carries TRBV6-1 and TRBJ2-5; D is perhaps TRBD1 (6 bases). Trimming took 10 bases from V and 4 from J, leaving 16 bases between them. This CDR3 spans 13 amino acids. Germline loops: CDR1 MNHNS, CDR2 SASEGT. CDR3 sequence (DNA): TGTGCCACCAAGACAGGATACGGAGAGACCCAGTACTTC. Protein sequence: CATKTGYGETQYF.

The chain has TRBV12-3 or TRBV12-4 and TRBJ2-7; TRBD1 aligns across 7 bases. Germline trimming cut 7 bases from V and 5 bases from J; bases unmatched to any gene: 14. The CDR3 is 15 residues long. The CDR3 DNA sequence: TGTGCCAGCAAGGAGGCGCACAGGGGTGGGCACGAGCAGTACTTC. Its translation is CASKEAHRGGHEQYF.

The chain links TRBV29-1 to TRBJ2-3; TRBD1 aligns across 10 bases. Per germline, CDR1 SQVTM and CDR2 ANQGSEA. The ends lost 1 base at V and 1 base at J; junction bases unmatched: 2. CDR3 size: 15 residues. CDR3 in DNA: TGCAGCGTTGAAGGGACAGGGGGAGGCACAGATACGCAGTATTTT. Translated, it gives CSVEGTGGGTDTQYF.

This clonotype was detected only a few times. The CDR3 sequence: CASRFLAGEGPDTQYF. The CDR3 region has the DNA TGTGCCAGCAGATTCCTCGCGGGAGAAGGGCCAGATACGCAGTATTTT. V usage is TRBV28 and J usage is TRBJ2-3; the match to TRBD2 covers 7 bases. From germline, CDR1 is MDHEN and CDR2 SYDVKM. The ends lost 6 bases at V and 4 bases at J; junction bases unmatched: 13. The CDR3 consists of 16 residues.

This clonotype was observed many times. This sequence joins TRBV7-7 and TRBJ2-2; D ambiguous. The germline gives CDR1 SSHAT, CDR2 FNYEAQ (reference sequence). The CDR3 covers 12 residues. DNA for the CDR3: TGTGCTAGTAGCCGCACCACCGGGGAGCTGTTTTTT. This gives the protein CASSRTTGELFF.

V gene TRBV6-1 combines with J gene TRBJ2-7, with D maybe TRBD2 (5 bases). Trimming removed 7 bases at V and 7 bases at J, with 20 bases between. Germline values: CDR1 MNHNS, CDR2 SASEGT. There are 14 residues in the CDR3. CDR3 sequence reads: CASTKSGGRGEQYF. CDR3 DNA sequence: TGTGCCAGCACCAAGAGCGGAGGCCGGGGTGAGCAGTACTTC.